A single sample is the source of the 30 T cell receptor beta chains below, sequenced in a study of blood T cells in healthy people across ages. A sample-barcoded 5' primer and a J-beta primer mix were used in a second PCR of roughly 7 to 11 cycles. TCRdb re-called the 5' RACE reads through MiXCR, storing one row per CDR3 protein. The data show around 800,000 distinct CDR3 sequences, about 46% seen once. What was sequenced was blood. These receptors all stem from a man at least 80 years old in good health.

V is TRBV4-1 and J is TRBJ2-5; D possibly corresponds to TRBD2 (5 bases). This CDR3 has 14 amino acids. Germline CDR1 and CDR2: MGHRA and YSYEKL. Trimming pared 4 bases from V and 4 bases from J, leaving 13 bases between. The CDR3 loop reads CASSPHEGLETQYF. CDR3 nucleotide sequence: TGCGCCAGCAGCCCCCATGAGGGTTTAGAGACCCAGTACTTC.

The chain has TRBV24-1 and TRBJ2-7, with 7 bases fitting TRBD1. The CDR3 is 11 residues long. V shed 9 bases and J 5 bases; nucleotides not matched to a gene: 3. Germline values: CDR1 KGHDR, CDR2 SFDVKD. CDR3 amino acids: CATGDRDEQYF. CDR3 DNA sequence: TGTGCCACCGGAGACAGGGACGAGCAGTACTTC.

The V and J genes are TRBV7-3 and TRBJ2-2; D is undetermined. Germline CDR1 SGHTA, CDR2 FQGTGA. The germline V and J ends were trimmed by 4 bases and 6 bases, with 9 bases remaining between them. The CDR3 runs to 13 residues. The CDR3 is CASSSSFPGELFF. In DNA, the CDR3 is TGTGCCAGCAGCTCCAGCTTCCCCGGGGAGCTGTTTTTT.

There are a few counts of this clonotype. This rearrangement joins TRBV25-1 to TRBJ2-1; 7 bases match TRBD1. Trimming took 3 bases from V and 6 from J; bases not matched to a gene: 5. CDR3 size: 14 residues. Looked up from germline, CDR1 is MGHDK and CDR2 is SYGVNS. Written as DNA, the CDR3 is TGTGCCAGCAGTGACTACGACAGGGTCAATGAGCAGTTCTTC. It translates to CASSDYDRVNEQFF.

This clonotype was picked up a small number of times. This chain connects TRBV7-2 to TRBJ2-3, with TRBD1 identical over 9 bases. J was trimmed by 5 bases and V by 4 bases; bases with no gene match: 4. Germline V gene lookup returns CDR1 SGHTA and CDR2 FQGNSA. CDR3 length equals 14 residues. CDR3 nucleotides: TGTGCCAGCAGCTACCGACAGGGGGGAGATACGCAGTATTTT. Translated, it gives CASSYRQGGDTQYF. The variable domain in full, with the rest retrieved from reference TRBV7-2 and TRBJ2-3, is GAGVSQSPSNKVTEKGKDVELRCDPISGHTALYWYRQSLGQGLEFLIYFQGNSAPDKSGLPSDRFSAERTGGSVSTLTIQRTQQEDSAVYLCASSYRQGGDTQYFGPGTRLTVL.

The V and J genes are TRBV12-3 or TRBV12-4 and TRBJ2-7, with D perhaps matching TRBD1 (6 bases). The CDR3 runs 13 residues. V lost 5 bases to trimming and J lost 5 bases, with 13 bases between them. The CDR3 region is CASSQQGYHEQYF. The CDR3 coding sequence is TGTGCCAGCAGTCAGCAGGGGTACCACGAGCAGTACTTC.

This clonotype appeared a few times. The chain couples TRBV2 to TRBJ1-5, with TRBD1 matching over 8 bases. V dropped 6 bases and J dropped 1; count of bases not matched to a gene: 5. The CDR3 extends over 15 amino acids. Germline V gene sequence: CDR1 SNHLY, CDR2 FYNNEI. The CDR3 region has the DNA TGTGCCAGCAGGTTACAGGGGGTGAGCAATCAGCCCCAGCATTTT. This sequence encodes CASRLQGVSNQPQHF.

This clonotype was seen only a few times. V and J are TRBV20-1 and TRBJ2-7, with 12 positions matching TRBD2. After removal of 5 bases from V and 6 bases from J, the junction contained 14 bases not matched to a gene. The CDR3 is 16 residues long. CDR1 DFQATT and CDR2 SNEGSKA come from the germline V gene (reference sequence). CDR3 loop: CSASRTGLAGTGEQYF. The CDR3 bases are TGCAGTGCTTCGAGAACTGGACTAGCGGGAACAGGCGAGCAGTACTTC.

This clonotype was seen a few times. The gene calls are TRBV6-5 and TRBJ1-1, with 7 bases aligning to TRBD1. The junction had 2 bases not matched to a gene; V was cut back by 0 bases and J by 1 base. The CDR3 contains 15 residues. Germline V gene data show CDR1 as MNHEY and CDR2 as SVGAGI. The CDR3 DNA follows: TGTGCCAGCAGTTACTCGTGGGACAGGAACACTGAAGCTTTCTTT. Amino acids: CASSYSWDRNTEAFF.

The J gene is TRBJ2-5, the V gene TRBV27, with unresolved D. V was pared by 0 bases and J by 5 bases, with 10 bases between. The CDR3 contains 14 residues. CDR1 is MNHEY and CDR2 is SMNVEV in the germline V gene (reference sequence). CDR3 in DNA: TGTGCCAGCAGTTTATCTAGCCGATCCGAGACCCAGTACTTC. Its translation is CASSLSSRSETQYF.

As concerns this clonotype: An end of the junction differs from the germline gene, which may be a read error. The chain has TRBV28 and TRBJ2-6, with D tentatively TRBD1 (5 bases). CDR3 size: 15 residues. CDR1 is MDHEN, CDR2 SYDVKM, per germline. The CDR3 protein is CAGSVTASGANVLTF. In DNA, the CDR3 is TGTGCCGGCAGTGTGACAGCCTCTGGGGCCAACGTCCTGACTTTC.

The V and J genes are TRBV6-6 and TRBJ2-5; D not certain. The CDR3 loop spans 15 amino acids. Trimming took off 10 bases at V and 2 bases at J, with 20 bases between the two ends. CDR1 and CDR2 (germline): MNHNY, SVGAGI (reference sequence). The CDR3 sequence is CAISAAAEGQETQYF. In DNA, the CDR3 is TGTGCCATAAGCGCGGCAGCTGAAGGACAAGAGACCCAGTACTTC.

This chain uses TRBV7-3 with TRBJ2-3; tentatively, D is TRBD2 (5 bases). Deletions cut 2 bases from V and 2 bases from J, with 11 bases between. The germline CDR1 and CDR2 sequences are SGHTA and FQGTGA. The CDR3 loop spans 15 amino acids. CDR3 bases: TGTGCCAGCAGCTTAGCACTAGGACCCACAGATACGCAGTATTTT. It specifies CASSLALGPTDTQYF.

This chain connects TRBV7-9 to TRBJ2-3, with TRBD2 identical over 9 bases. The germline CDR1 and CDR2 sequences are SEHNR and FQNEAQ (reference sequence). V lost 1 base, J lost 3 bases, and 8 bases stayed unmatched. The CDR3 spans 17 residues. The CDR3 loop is CASSLGLAGFSTDTQYF. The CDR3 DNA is TGTGCCAGCAGCTTAGGCCTAGCGGGGTTCTCTACAGATACGCAGTATTTT.

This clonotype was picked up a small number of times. CDR3 in amino acids: CASRYRVRETQYF. The DNA for the CDR3 is TGTGCCAGCAGGTACAGGGTACGGGAGACCCAGTACTTC. The genes are TRBV28 and TRBJ2-5; TRBD1 might be the D (6 bases). CDR3 length: 13 residues. Germline loops: CDR1 MDHEN, CDR2 SYDVKM. Trimming took off 6 bases at V and 5 bases at J, with 13 bases between the two ends.

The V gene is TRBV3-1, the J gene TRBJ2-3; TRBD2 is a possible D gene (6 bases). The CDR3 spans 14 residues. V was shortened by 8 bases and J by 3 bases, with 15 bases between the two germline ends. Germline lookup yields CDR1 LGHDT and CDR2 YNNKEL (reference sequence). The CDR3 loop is CASAFSGATDTQYF. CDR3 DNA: TGTGCCAGCGCCTTTAGCGGAGCGACAGATACGCAGTATTTT.

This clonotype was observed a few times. CDR3 protein: CASSERTSGSREQYF. Written as DNA, the CDR3 is TGTGCCAGCAGTGAAAGGACTAGCGGGAGCCGTGAGCAGTACTTC. The V call is TRBV2, the J call TRBJ2-7; 13 bases are a match to TRBD2. The length of the CDR3 is 15 residues. From germline, CDR1 is SNHLY and CDR2 FYNNEI. The V segment lost 2 bases and the J segment 7 bases; nucleotides outside the gene matches: 5.

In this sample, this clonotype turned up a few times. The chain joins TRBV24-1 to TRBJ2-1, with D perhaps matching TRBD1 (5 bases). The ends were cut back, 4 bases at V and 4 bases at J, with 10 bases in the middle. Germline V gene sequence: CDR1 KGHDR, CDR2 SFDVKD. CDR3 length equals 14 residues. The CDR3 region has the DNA TGTGCCACCAGTGACCGGACACATTACAATGAGCAGTTCTTC. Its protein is CATSDRTHYNEQFF.

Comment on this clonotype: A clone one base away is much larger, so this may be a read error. The CDR3 reads CASTAIRDASYEQYF. CDR3 sequence (DNA): TGTGCCAGCACTGCAATCCGGGACGCCTCCTACGAGCAGTACTTC. V usage is TRBV6-6 and J usage is TRBJ2-7, with D possibly called TRBD1 or TRBD2 (5 bases each). The CDR3 contains 15 residues. CDR1 and CDR2 from the germline V gene are MNHNY and SVGAGI (reference sequence). Between the trimmed V and J ends, which lost 7 bases and 0 bases, there was a span of 16 bases.

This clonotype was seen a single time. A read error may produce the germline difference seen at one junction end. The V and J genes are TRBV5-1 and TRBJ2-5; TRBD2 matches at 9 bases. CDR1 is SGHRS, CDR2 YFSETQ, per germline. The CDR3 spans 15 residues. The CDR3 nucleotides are TGCGTCAGCAGCTTGGAGCGGGGGGCGGGAGAGACCCAGTACTTC. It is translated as CVSSLERGAGETQYF.

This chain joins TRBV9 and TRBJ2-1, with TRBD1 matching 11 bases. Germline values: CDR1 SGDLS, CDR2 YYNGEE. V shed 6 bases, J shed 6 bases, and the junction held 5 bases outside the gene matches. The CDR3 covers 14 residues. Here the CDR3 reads CASNRDRGGNEQFF. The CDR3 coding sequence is TGTGCCAGCAACCGGGACAGGGGGGGCAATGAGCAGTTCTTC.

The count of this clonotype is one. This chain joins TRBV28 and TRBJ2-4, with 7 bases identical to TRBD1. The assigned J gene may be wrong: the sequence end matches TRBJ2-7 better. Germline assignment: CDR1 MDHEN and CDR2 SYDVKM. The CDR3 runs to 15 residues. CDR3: CASRAFWDSEYEQYF. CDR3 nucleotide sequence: TGTGCCAGCAGGGCGTTTTGGGACAGCGAGTACGAGCAGTACTTC.

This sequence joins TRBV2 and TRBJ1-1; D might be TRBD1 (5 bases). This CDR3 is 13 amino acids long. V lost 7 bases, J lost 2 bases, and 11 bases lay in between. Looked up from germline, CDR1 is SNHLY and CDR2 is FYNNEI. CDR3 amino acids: CASTEGYNTEAFF. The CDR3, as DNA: TGTGCCAGCACCGAGGGGTACAACACTGAAGCTTTCTTT.

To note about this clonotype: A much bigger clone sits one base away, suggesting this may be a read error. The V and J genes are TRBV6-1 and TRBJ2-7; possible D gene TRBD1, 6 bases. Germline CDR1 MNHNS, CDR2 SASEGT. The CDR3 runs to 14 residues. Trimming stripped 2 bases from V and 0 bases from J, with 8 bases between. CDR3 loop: CASSERGNSYEQYF. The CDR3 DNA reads TGTGCCAGCAGTGAAAGGGGGAACTCCTACGAGCAGTACTTC.

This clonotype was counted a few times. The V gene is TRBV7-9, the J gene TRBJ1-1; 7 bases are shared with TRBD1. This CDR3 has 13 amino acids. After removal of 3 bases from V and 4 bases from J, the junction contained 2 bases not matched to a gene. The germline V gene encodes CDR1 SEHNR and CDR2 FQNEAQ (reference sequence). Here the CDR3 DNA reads TGTGCCAGCAGCTTGACAGGGCCCACTGAAGCTTTCTTT. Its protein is CASSLTGPTEAFF.

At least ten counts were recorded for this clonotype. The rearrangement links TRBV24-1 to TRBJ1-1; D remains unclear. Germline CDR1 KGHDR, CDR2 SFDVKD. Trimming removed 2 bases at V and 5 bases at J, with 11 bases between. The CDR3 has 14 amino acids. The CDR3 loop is CATSDSRAPTEAFF. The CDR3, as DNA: TGTGCCACCAGTGATTCTCGGGCTCCTACTGAAGCTTTCTTT.

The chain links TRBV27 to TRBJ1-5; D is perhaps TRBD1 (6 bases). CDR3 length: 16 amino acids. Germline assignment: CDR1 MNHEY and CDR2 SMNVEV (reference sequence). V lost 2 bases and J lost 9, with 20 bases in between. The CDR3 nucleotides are TGTGCCAGCAGTTTAGATTTGGACAGCCACGTTTGGCCCCAGCATTTT. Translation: CASSLDLDSHVWPQHF.

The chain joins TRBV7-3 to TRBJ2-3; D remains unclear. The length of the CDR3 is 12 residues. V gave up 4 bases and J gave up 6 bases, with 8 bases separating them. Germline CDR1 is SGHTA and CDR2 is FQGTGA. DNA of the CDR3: TGTGCCAGCAGCTCAACCGAGGATACGCAGTATTTT. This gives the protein CASSSTEDTQYF.

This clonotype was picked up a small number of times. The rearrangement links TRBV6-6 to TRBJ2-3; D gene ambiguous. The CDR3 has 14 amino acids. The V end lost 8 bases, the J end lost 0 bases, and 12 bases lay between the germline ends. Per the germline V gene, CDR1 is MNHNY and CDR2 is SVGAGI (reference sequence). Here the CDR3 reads CASGSDLSTDTQYF. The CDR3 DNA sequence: TGTGCCAGCGGGTCGGACCTTAGCACAGATACGCAGTATTTT.

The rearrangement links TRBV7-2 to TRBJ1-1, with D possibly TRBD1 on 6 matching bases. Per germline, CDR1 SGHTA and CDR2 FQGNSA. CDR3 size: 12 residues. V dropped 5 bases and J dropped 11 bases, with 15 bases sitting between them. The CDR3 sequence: CASSPGHNGAFF. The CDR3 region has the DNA TGTGCCAGCAGCCCGGGACACAACGGGGCTTTCTTT.